This T cell receptor beta chain was captured by sequencing in a study of a mutant IDH1 vaccine in newly diagnosed glioma. Across the whole study: Treated patients had a mean age of around 40 years and a sex split that was roughly 60% male and about 40% female. Beforehand, treatment had been radiotherapy, temozolomide, or both; the majority received both.

The time point was: baseline, week 1 (first vaccination visit). Sample treatment: pre-vaccination baseline after standard-of-care therapy. With respect to this clone: As yet, its antigen is unknown.

The study, taken as a whole, reports: Shifts in the top peripheral T cell clonotypes seemed unrelated to pseudoprogression. A vaccine-induced immune response developed in roughly 93% of the patients.

Trimming removed 5 bases from V and 5 bases from J, with 21 bases in between. Looked up from germline, CDR1 is SEHNR and CDR2 is FQNEAQ (reference sequence). This CDR3 has 16 residues. Sequencing was performed with immunoSEQ multiplex PCR; in TCRdb, only in-frame clones are kept and a portion is missing. The data hold around 88,000 clones, with just under 80% observed a single time. The sample was PBMCs, taken from a glioma patient treated with radiotherapy, temozolomide or both. The V gene is TRBV7-9, the J gene TRBJ2-5; TRBD1 might be the D (6 bases). The sequence came from a man aged 40-49 years with glioma. The CDR3 here is CASSPPGRGSAETQYF. CDR3 nucleotides: TGTGCCAGCAGCCCCCCCGGCAGGGGATCTGCGGAGACCCAGTACTTC. The entire variable domain, with the rest obtained from reference TRBV7-9 and TRBJ2-5, is as follows: DTGVSQNPRHKITKRGQNVTFRCDPISEHNRLYWYRQTLGQGPEFLTYFQNEAQLEKSRLLSDRFSAERPKGSFSTLEIQRTEQGDSAMYLCASSPPGRGSAETQYFGPGTRLLVL.